The entry below describes one TCR beta chain. Its cognate antigen is unknown. The data are from a study of monozygotic twins with inflammatory bowel disease. Study-wide points: Findings did not support one strong IBD-associated signal or clonotype. Researchers reported no repertoire similarity difference between concordant and discordant twins, possibly from limited power. Different T cell subtypes could not be distinguished.

Investigators made cDNA in eight separate reactions per sample. TCRdb reprocessed the 5' RACE reads and reports one entry per CDR3 protein, with no DNA. Reported are some 160,000 distinct CDR3 sequences; the ten largest clones contain 7.4%. The CDR3 runs to 16 residues. Germline CDR1 reads SGDLS; CDR2 reads YYNGEE. This rearrangement joins TRBV9 to TRBJ2-3; the TRBD2 assignment by TCRdb is unverifiable without DNA. The receptor's source is a human donor with ulcerative colitis or Crohn's disease, or a healthy co-twin of an affected twin (not recorded which). The specimen sequenced was blood. The CDR3 reads CASSVVSGSISGTQYF.